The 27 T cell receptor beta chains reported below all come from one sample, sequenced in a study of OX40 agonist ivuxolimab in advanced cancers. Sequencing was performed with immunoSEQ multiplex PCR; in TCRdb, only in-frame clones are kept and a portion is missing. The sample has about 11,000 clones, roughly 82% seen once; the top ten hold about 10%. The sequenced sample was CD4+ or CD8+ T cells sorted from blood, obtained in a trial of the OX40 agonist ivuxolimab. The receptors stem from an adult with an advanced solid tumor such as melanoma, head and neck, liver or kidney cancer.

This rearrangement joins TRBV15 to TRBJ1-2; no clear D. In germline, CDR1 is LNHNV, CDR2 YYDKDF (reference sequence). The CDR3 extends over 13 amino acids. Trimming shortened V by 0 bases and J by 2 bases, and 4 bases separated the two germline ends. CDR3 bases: TGTGCCACCAGCAGAGAGGGGAACTATGGCTACACCTTC. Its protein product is CATSREGNYGYTF.

CDR3 sequence (DNA): TGTGCCACGGGGGTTACCTCCTACGAGCAGTACTTC. Amino acids: CATGVTSYEQYF. J is TRBJ2-7 and V is TRBV6-6; tentatively, D is TRBD2 (6 bases). Germline V gene lookup returns CDR1 MNHNY and CDR2 SVGAGI (reference sequence). Trimming shortened V by 10 bases and J by 0 bases, and 10 bases separated the two germline ends. The CDR3 covers 12 residues.

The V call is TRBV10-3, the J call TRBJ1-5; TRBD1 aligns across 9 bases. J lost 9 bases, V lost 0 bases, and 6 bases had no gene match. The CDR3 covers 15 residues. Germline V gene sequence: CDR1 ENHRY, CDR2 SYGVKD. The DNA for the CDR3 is TGTGCCATCAGTGAGTCGGGACAGGGTGGGACGCCCCAGCATTTT. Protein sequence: CAISESGQGGTPQHF.

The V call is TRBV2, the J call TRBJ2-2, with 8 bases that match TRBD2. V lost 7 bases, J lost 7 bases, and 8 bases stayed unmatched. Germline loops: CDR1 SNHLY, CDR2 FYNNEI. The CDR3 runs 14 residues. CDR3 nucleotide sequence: TGTGCCAGCATCCCGGGACTAGGGGACGGGGAGCTGTTTTTT. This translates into CASIPGLGDGELFF.

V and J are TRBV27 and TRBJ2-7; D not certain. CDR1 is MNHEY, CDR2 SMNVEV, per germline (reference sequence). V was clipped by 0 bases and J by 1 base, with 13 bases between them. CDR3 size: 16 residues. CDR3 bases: TGTGCCAGCAGTTTATCTCGGGCCCTACCTTCCTACGAGCAGTACTTC. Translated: CASSLSRALPSYEQYF.

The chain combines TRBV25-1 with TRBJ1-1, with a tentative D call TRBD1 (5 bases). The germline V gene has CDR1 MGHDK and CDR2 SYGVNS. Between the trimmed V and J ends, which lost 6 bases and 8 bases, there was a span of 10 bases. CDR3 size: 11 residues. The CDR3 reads CASRGGAEAFF. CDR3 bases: TGTGCCAGCAGGGGGGGAGCGGAAGCTTTCTTT.

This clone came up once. The CDR3 reads CASSSSRWTQYF. The CDR3 DNA is TGTGCCAGCAGTTCTTCCCGGTGGACCCAGTACTTC. The V call is TRBV28, the J call TRBJ2-5; D is uncertain. Germline assignment: CDR1 MDHEN and CDR2 SYDVKM. The CDR3 runs 12 residues. V was trimmed by 4 bases and J by 7 bases, leaving 10 bases between them.

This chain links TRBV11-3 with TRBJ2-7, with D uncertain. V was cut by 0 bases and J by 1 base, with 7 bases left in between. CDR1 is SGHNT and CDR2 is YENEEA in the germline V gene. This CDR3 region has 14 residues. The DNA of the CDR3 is TGTGCCAGCAGCTTAGAGGGTTCATCCTACGAGCAGTACTTC. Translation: CASSLEGSSYEQYF.

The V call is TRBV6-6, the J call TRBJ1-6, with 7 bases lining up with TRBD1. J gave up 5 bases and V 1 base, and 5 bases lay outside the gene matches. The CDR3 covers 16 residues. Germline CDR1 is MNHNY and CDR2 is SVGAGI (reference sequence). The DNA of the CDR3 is TGTGCCAGCAGTTACTACCGGGACAGAAATAATTCACCCCTCCACTTT. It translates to CASSYYRDRNNSPLHF.

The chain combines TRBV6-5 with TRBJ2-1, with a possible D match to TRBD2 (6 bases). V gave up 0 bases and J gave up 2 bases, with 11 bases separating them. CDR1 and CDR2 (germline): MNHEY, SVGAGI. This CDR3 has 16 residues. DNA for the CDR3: TGTGCCAGCAGTTACTCGACTAGAGGACCCTACAATGAGCAGTTCTTC. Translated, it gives CASSYSTRGPYNEQFF.

The CDR3 loop reads CAISESGTGSYEQYF. The DNA for the CDR3 is TGTGCCATCAGTGAGTCCGGGACTGGGAGCTACGAGCAGTACTTC. This sequence joins TRBV10-3 and TRBJ2-7, with D possibly TRBD2 on 6 matching bases. V was clipped by 0 bases and J by 3 bases, with 12 bases between them. Looked up from germline, CDR1 is ENHRY and CDR2 is SYGVKD. The CDR3 contains 15 residues.

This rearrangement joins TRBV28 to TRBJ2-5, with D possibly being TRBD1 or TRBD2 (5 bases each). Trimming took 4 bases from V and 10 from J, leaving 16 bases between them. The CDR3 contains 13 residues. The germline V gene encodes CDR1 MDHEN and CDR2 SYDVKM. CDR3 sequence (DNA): TGTGCCAGCAGTTCCCGGGGCTTTCTGGACCAGTACTTC. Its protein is CASSSRGFLDQYF.

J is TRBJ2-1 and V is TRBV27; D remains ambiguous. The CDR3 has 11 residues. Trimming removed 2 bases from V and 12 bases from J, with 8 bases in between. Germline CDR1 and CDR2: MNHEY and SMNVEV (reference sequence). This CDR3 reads CASSLGRVQFF. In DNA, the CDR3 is TGTGCCAGCAGTTTAGGACGGGTGCAGTTCTTC.

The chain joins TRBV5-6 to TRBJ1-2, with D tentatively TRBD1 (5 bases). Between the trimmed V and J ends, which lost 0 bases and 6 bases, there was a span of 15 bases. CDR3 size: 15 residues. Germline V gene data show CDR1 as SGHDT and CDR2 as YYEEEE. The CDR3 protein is CASSLAITGSHGYTF. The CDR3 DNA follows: TGTGCCAGCAGCTTGGCCATTACAGGTTCCCATGGCTACACCTTC.

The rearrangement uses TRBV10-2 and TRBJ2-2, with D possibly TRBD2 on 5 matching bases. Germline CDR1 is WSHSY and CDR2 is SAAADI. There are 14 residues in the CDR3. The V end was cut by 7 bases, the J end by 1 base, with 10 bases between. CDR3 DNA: TGCGCCAGCAATCCGGGGTGGAACACCGGGGAGCTGTTTTTT. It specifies CASNPGWNTGELFF.

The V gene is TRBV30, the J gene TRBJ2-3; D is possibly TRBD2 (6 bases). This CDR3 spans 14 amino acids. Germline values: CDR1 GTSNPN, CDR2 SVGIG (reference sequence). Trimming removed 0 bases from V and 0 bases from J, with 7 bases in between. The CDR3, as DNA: TGTGCCTGGAGTGTGGCGGGGAGCACAGATACGCAGTATTTT. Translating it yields CAWSVAGSTDTQYF.

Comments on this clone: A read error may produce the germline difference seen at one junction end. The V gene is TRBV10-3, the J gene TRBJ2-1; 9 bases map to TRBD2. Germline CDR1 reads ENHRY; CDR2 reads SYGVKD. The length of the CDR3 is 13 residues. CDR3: CASSPSGTGEQFF. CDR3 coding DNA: TGTGCCAGCAGTCCTAGCGGGACTGGCGAGCAGTTCTTC.

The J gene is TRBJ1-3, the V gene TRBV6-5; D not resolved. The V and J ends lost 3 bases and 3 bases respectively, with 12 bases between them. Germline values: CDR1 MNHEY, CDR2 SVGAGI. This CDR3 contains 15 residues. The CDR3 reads CASSYTGISGNTIYF. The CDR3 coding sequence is TGTGCCAGCAGTTATACGGGGATTAGTGGAAACACCATATATTTT.

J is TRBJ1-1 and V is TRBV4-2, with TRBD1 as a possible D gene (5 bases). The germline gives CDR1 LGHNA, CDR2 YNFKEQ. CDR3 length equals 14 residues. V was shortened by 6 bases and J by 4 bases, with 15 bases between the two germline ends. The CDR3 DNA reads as TGTGCCAGCAGGCCCGACAGAGGCTCCACTGAAGCTTTCTTT. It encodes CASRPDRGSTEAFF.

In DNA, the CDR3 is TGCGCCAGCAGCCAAGATGGAAACATTCAGTACTTC. It specifies CASSQDGNIQYF. V is TRBV4-1 and J is TRBJ2-4; D unclear. Trimming shortened V by 0 bases and J by 6 bases, and 3 bases separated the two germline ends. The CDR3 is made up of 12 amino acids. Germline V gene data show CDR1 as MGHRA and CDR2 as YSYEKL.

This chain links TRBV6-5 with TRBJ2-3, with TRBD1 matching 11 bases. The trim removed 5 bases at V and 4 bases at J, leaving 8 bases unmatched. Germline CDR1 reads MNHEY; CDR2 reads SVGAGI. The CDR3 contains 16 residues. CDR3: CASSNWDRGWSDTQYF. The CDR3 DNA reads TGTGCCAGCAGTAACTGGGACAGGGGGTGGTCAGATACGCAGTATTTT.

The CDR3: CASSFGQGRGNQPQHF. In DNA, the CDR3 is TGTGCCAGCAGTTTCGGTCAGGGGCGCGGTAATCAGCCCCAGCATTTT. The chain combines TRBV28 with TRBJ1-5; TRBD1 might be the D (6 bases). V gave up 3 bases and J gave up 4 bases, with 16 bases separating them. CDR1 MDHEN and CDR2 SYDVKM come from the germline V gene. The CDR3 extends over 16 amino acids.

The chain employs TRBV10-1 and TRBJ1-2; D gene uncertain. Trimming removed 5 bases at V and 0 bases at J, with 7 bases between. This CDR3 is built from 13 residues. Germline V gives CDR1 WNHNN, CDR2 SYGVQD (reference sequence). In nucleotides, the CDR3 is TGCGCCAGCAGTACAGTGACTAACTATGGCTACACCTTC. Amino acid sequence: CASSTVTNYGYTF.

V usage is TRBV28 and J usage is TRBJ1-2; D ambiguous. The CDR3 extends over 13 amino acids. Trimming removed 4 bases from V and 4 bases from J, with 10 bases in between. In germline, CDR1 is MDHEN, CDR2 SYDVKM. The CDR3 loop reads CASSWADGYGYTF. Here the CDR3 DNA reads TGTGCCAGCAGTTGGGCTGACGGCTATGGCTACACCTTC.

This CDR3 reads CASSQGAAHNEQFF. The CDR3 region has the DNA TGTGCCAGCAGCCAAGGAGCGGCTCACAATGAGCAGTTCTTC. This chain links TRBV16 with TRBJ2-1, with a weak D call TRBD2 (5 bases). CDR1 is KGHSY and CDR2 is FQNENV in the germline V gene. The CDR3 has 14 residues. V was pared by 2 bases and J by 5 bases, with 10 bases between.

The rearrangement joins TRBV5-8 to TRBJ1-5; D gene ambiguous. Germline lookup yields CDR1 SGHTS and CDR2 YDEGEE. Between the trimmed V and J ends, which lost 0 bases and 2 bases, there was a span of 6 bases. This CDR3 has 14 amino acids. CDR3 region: CASSLAGRNQPQHF. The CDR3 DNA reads TGTGCCAGCAGCTTGGCCGGGCGCAATCAGCCCCAGCATTTT.

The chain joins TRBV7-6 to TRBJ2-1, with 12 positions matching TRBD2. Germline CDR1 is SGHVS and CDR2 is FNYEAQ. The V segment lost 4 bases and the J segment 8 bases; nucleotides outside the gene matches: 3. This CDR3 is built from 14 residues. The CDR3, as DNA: TGTGCCAGCAGCTGGACTAGCGGGACCGATGAGCAGTTCTTC. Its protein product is CASSWTSGTDEQFF.